The rows below give T cell receptor beta chains drawn from one sample of a study of early T cells in non-severe SARS-CoV-2 infection. Using its own MiXCR run on the 5' RACE reads, TCRdb lists one record per CDR3 protein. The sample holds about 53,000 distinct CDR3 sequences, approximately 12% seen once. The sequenced sample was whole blood, obtained at baseline. These receptors came from an adult who was a healthcare worker with PCR-confirmed SARS-CoV-2 infection or an uninfected control (not recorded which). Both conserved end residues are part of each CDR3. D genes are given only for firm matches. A clone size is listed for some rows: how often the clone was seen (once, few, many), or a class if it is expanded.

clone size	D gene	V gene	J gene	CDR3 protein
few	NA	TRBV7-7	TRBJ2-1	CASRDYVTGRDECSSYNEQFF
many	TRBD2	TRBV6-6	TRBJ2-1	CATSSGLVSSGLNEQFF
many	NA	TRBV6-2/TRBV6-3	TRBJ1-2	CASSYAYGYTF
NA	NA	TRBV28	TRBJ2-7	CASRTAGTREQYF
many	TRBD1	TRBV7-2	TRBJ1-6	CASSLTGTGNSPLHF
many	NA	TRBV2	TRBJ2-1	CASSDSLRDHEQFF
few	NA	TRBV20-1	TRBJ2-5	CSASYIGGAPETQYF
many	NA	TRBV4-3	TRBJ1-2	CASSQDRRVYGYTF
NA	NA	TRBV7-8	TRBJ2-5	CASSEYRRTETQYF
few	NA	TRBV11-2	TRBJ2-7	CASSMIQGRNSYEQYF
NA	NA	TRBV7-2	TRBJ1-1	CASARPGGTEAFF
NA	TRBD1	TRBV3-1	TRBJ2-3	CASSRQGMMADTQYF
NA	NA	TRBV2	TRBJ2-7	CASILAGDEQYF
once	NA	TRBV11-2	TRBJ2-5	CASSDQLGGQETQYF
NA	NA	TRBV10-1	TRBJ2-3	CASIGTEGDTQYF
NA	TRBD2	TRBV6-2/TRBV6-3	TRBJ2-3	CASSYSYGLAAGTDTQYF
many	NA	TRBV18	TRBJ1-1	CASSQTSPGRIEAFF
NA	TRBD1	TRBV5-4	TRBJ2-2	CASRDQTGVNTGELFF
few	NA	TRBV11-3	TRBJ2-1	CASSPAGTSSAFF
few	NA	TRBV4-3	TRBJ2-5	CASSQEARTQETQYF
few	NA	TRBV15	TRBJ2-3	CATSREEGRRSDTQYF
few	NA	TRBV7-9	TRBJ2-1	CASSPQSGNEQFF
NA	TRBD2	TRBV24-1	TRBJ2-5	CATEGGVAGEETQYF
NA	NA	TRBV10-2	TRBJ2-7	CASSRRGGTYEQYF
NA	NA	TRBV7-9	TRBJ2-1	CASSPTRNSYNEQFF
few	TRBD2	TRBV28	TRBJ2-3	CASSTGLAGADTQYF
many	NA	TRBV5-4	TRBJ2-3	CASTESTGFQFTDTQYF
NA	NA	TRBV10-1	TRBJ2-3	CASSESDTDTQYF
few	NA	TRBV4-1	TRBJ1-2	CASSQGRGVGYGYTF
many	NA	TRBV7-2	TRBJ1-2	CASSPDASRGYTF
few	TRBD2	TRBV11-2	TRBJ2-1	CASSLEGGRADEQFF
NA	NA	TRBV5-1	TRBJ2-7	CASSLDIHYEQYF
few	NA	TRBV18	TRBJ2-3	CASSPGVTDTQYF
NA	TRBD2	TRBV7-8	TRBJ2-2	CASSLGLARNTGELFF
few	NA	TRBV5-6	TRBJ1-1	CASSLAPGNEAFF
NA	TRBD2	TRBV20-1	TRBJ2-7	CSARPLTSGSFHEQYF
few	NA	TRBV28	TRBJ2-5	CATLRAGKGQETQYF
few	NA	TRBV7-2	TRBJ2-2	CASSLVAGITGELFF
few	NA	TRBV12-3/TRBV12-4	TRBJ1-4	CASSPGPRNEKLFF
NA	NA	TRBV6-2/TRBV6-3	TRBJ2-1	CASSFGGAGVSEQFF
few	TRBD1	TRBV5-4	TRBJ1-1	CASSLIKTGGRGTEAFF
few	NA	TRBV7-2	TRBJ2-7	CASSLAHSSPYEQYF
few	TRBD2	TRBV28	TRBJ2-7	CASRLTSGRAGSHEQYF
few	NA	TRBV7-2	TRBJ1-6	CASSLAKTYNSPLHF
NA	NA	TRBV4-1	TRBJ1-1	CASSLTNPANTEAFF